This T cell receptor (beta chain) came from a study of identical twins. Study results and limitations: The study found excess low generation probability among twin-shared out-of-frame alpha sequences. Its conclusions, products of cross-sectional statistical analysis, did not come from following the same donors.

Healthy Caucasians provided all donations. One entry per CDR3 protein, called by TCRdb with MiXCR from the 5' RACE reads. The table lists hundreds of thousands of distinct CDR3 sequences, roughly 6% of them singletons, with around 2% in the top ten. The ends were cut back, 3 bases at V and 2 bases at J, with 13 bases in the middle. This CDR3 comprises 15 residues. This clonotype has a handful of counts. Its target is not known. Sample: naive T cells sorted from blood. This rearrangement joins TRBV12-3 or TRBV12-4 to TRBJ1-2; D is perhaps TRBD1 (5 bases). The receptor comes from a man between 18 and 29 years old in good health. CDR3 sequence reads: CASSFRALANYGYTF. The DNA of the CDR3 is TGTGCCAGCAGTTTCAGGGCATTAGCGAACTATGGCTACACCTTC.